A selection of T cell receptor beta chains follows, all from one sample in a study of blood T cell repertoires in COVID-19. TCRdb's copy holds only in-frame clones and misses some; the assay was immunoSEQ multiplex PCR. Of 130,000 to 150,000 clones listed, about four fifths are singletons. The sample consisted of peripheral blood. The receptors shown here come from a human donor with acute or convalescent COVID-19. The donor label of this sample is uncertain. The CDR3 runs from the conserved cysteine through the conserved F or W. A D gene is named only where the DNA matches it firmly. Size is omitted from some rows. Given values are once, few, many or a class for expanded clones.

v_gene: TRBV29-1; abundance: NA; j_gene: TRBJ1-1; d_gene: NA; CDR3nt: TGCAGCGTTGGACTGGCGGGAACTGAAGCTTTCTTT; CDR3aa: CSVGLAGTEAFF
v_gene: TRBV7-2; abundance: few; j_gene: TRBJ1-1; d_gene: TRBD1; CDR3nt: TGTGCCAGCAGCTGGACGCAGGGGGGCTCTGAAGCTTTCTTT; CDR3aa: CASSWTQGGSEAFF
v_gene: TRBV7-9; abundance: NA; j_gene: TRBJ1-1; d_gene: NA; CDR3nt: TGTGCCAGCAGCCCCCCCTCCGGCACTGAAGCTTTCTTT; CDR3aa: CASSPPSGTEAFF
v_gene: TRBV3-1/TRBV3-2; abundance: NA; j_gene: TRBJ1-1; d_gene: NA; CDR3nt: TGTGCCAGCAGTTCGACAATGAACACTGAAGCTTTCTTT; CDR3aa: CASSSTMNTEAFF
v_gene: TRBV6-5; abundance: NA; j_gene: TRBJ1-1; d_gene: NA; CDR3nt: TGTGCCAGCAAAACGGGGAACACTGAAGCTTTCTTT; CDR3aa: CASKTGNTEAFF
v_gene: TRBV9; abundance: NA; j_gene: TRBJ1-1; d_gene: NA; CDR3nt: TGTGCCAGCAGCGTTGGAGGGGAGAACACTGAAGCTTTCTTT; CDR3aa: CASSVGGENTEAFF
v_gene: TRBV6-5; abundance: NA; j_gene: TRBJ1-2; d_gene: NA; CDR3nt: TGTGCCAGCAGCGCAGGGAACTATGGCTACACCTTC; CDR3aa: CASSAGNYGYTF
v_gene: TRBV7-2; abundance: NA; j_gene: TRBJ1-1; d_gene: NA; CDR3nt: TGTGCCAGCAGCTTAGAGGGAGGGGTCACTGAAGCTTTCTTT; CDR3aa: CASSLEGGVTEAFF
v_gene: TRBV19; abundance: NA; j_gene: TRBJ1-2; d_gene: TRBD1; CDR3nt: TGTGCCAGTAGTTCCACAGGGGGCGCAAACTATGGCTACACCTTC; CDR3aa: CASSSTGGANYGYTF
v_gene: TRBV2; abundance: NA; j_gene: TRBJ1-6; d_gene: TRBD1; CDR3nt: TGTGCCTCCCAACCGCGGACAGGGGTTGTATCACCCCTCCACTTT; CDR3aa: CASQPRTGVVSPLHF
v_gene: TRBV7-9; abundance: NA; j_gene: TRBJ1-6; d_gene: NA; CDR3nt: TGTGCCAGCAGCCCCTATCTCGTCTCCTATAATTCACCCCTCCACTTT; CDR3aa: CASSPYLVSYNSPLHF
v_gene: TRBV12-5; abundance: NA; j_gene: TRBJ1-1; d_gene: NA; CDR3nt: TGTGCTAGTGGTCTTTGGGTTGGGCAGGTGAACACTGAAGCTTTCTTT; CDR3aa: CASGLWVGQVNTEAFF
v_gene: TRBV27; abundance: NA; j_gene: TRBJ2-1; d_gene: NA; CDR3nt: TGTGCCAGCCCTAGTGACAGTTTCAATGAGCAGTTCTTC; CDR3aa: CASPSDSFNEQFF
v_gene: TRBV2; abundance: NA; j_gene: TRBJ2-2; d_gene: NA; CDR3nt: TGTGCCAGCGGGGGGGCGGCGAACACCGGGGAGCTGTTTTTT; CDR3aa: CASGGAANTGELFF
v_gene: TRBV10-2; abundance: NA; j_gene: TRBJ2-3; d_gene: TRBD2; CDR3nt: TGCGCCAGCAGTGTGGGCAGCGGGGGGCCAGGGGATACGCAGTATTTT; CDR3aa: CASSVGSGGPGDTQYF
v_gene: TRBV5-6; abundance: NA; j_gene: TRBJ2-2; d_gene: NA; CDR3nt: TGTGCCAGCAGCTCCCGGCGGGCCGGGTCCGGGGAGCTGTTTTTT; CDR3aa: CASSSRRAGSGELFF
v_gene: TRBV3-1/TRBV3-2; abundance: once; j_gene: TRBJ2-6; d_gene: NA; CDR3nt: TGTGCCAGCAGCCAAGAGGGAGGGACAATCGGCTCTGGGGCCAACGTCCTGACTTTC; CDR3aa: CASSQEGGTIGSGANVLTF
v_gene: TRBV5-4; abundance: NA; j_gene: TRBJ1-2; d_gene: NA; CDR3nt: TGTGCCAGCAGCAGAAATACAGGGATCTATGGCTACACCTTC; CDR3aa: CASSRNTGIYGYTF
v_gene: TRBV7-9; abundance: NA; j_gene: TRBJ1-5; d_gene: NA; CDR3nt: TGTGCCAGCAGTCCTACAGGGAACGGGAATCAGCCCCAGCATTTT; CDR3aa: CASSPTGNGNQPQHF
v_gene: TRBV3-1/TRBV3-2; abundance: NA; j_gene: TRBJ2-6; d_gene: NA; CDR3nt: TGTGCCAGCAGCCAAGTAGATGGAGGCCCTCACGGGGCCAACGTCCTGACTTTC; CDR3aa: CASSQVDGGPHGANVLTF
v_gene: TRBV3-1/TRBV3-2; abundance: NA; j_gene: TRBJ2-2; d_gene: TRBD1; CDR3nt: TGTGCCAGCAGGAACAGGGGGGCGACCGGGGAGCTGTTTTTT; CDR3aa: CASRNRGATGELFF
v_gene: TRBV15; abundance: NA; j_gene: TRBJ1-1; d_gene: NA; CDR3nt: TGTGCCACCAGCAGATTTCGACAGGAACCTCAAGAGGAAGCTTTCTTT; CDR3aa: CATSRFRQEPQEEAFF
v_gene: TRBV2; abundance: few; j_gene: TRBJ1-3; d_gene: NA; CDR3nt: TGTGCCAGCAGTGCCTCTCCTGGAAACACCATATATTTT; CDR3aa: CASSASPGNTIYF
v_gene: TRBV12-1; abundance: few; j_gene: TRBJ2-5; d_gene: NA; CDR3nt: TGTGCCAGCAGCCCAGCGAGCGGGGGGGCGGGTGAGACCCAGTACTTC; CDR3aa: CASSPASGGAGETQYF
v_gene: TRBV10-3; abundance: NA; j_gene: TRBJ2-1; d_gene: NA; CDR3nt: TGTGCCATCAGTGAGTCGTCCGGGCGGGGTGAGCAGTTCTTC; CDR3aa: CAISESSGRGEQFF
v_gene: TRBV9; abundance: NA; j_gene: TRBJ1-4; d_gene: TRBD1; CDR3nt: TGTGCCAGCAGCCCCCGACAGGGCATGAATGAAAAACTGTTTTTT; CDR3aa: CASSPRQGMNEKLFF
v_gene: TRBV30; abundance: NA; j_gene: TRBJ2-1; d_gene: NA; CDR3nt: TGTGCCTGGAGTGTAGGGACAAGGACGCATGCTGAGCAGTTCTTC; CDR3aa: CAWSVGTRTHAEQFF
v_gene: TRBV19; abundance: NA; j_gene: TRBJ1-1; d_gene: NA; CDR3nt: TGTGCCAGTACCGCCCGAAGGGGTGAAGCTTTCTTT; CDR3aa: CASTARRGEAFF
v_gene: TRBV30; abundance: NA; j_gene: TRBJ2-3; d_gene: TRBD1; CDR3nt: TGTGCCGGGACAGATAGCACAGATACGCAGTATTTT; CDR3aa: CAGTDSTDTQYF
v_gene: TRBV7-8; abundance: once; j_gene: TRBJ1-2; d_gene: TRBD1; CDR3nt: TGTGCCAGCAGCACAGGACAGGCCTTTAACTATGGCTACACCTTC; CDR3aa: CASSTGQAFNYGYTF
v_gene: TRBV6-5; abundance: NA; j_gene: TRBJ1-4; d_gene: TRBD1; CDR3nt: TGTGCCAGCAGGCGGACAGGGGAAAAACTGTTTTTT; CDR3aa: CASRRTGEKLFF
v_gene: TRBV19; abundance: NA; j_gene: TRBJ2-2; d_gene: NA; CDR3nt: TGTGCCAGTAGGGAGGGGGCGGCGAACACCGGGGAGCTGTTTTTT; CDR3aa: CASREGAANTGELFF
v_gene: TRBV27; abundance: NA; j_gene: TRBJ2-1; d_gene: NA; CDR3nt: TGTGCCAGCAGTCCCGGCCGGCGGATGGATGAGCAGTTCTTC; CDR3aa: CASSPGRRMDEQFF
v_gene: TRBV27; abundance: NA; j_gene: TRBJ1-1; d_gene: TRBD1; CDR3nt: TGTGCCAGCAGTAGGGACCCCCGGGACAGGGGTATGAACACTGAAGCTTTCTTT; CDR3aa: CASSRDPRDRGMNTEAFF
v_gene: TRBV2; abundance: few; j_gene: TRBJ1-6; d_gene: NA; CDR3nt: TGTGCCAGCAGTGAACCCCGGTTCTTTTCACCCCTCCACTTT; CDR3aa: CASSEPRFFSPLHF
v_gene: TRBV9; abundance: few; j_gene: TRBJ2-1; d_gene: NA; CDR3nt: TGTGCCAGCAGCTCCCAAGGGGGGGCCCTGAATGAGCAGTTCTTC; CDR3aa: CASSSQGGALNEQFF
v_gene: TRBV11-3; abundance: NA; j_gene: TRBJ1-5; d_gene: NA; CDR3nt: TGTGCCAGCAGCTTCCCGGGCCCTCGGAGGGGTCATCAGCCCCAGCATTTT; CDR3aa: CASSFPGPRRGHQPQHF
v_gene: TRBV6-1; abundance: NA; j_gene: TRBJ1-1; d_gene: NA; CDR3nt: TGTGCCAGCAGTGAACAGGGTCTAGTGGGGACTGAAGCTTTCTTT; CDR3aa: CASSEQGLVGTEAFF
v_gene: TRBV19; abundance: NA; j_gene: TRBJ1-2; d_gene: TRBD1; CDR3nt: TGTGCCAGTAGTGGAGTCGGGACAGGGCGCCGGTGGGACTATGGCTACACCTTC; CDR3aa: CASSGVGTGRRWDYGYTF
v_gene: TRBV12-5; abundance: NA; j_gene: TRBJ2-1; d_gene: TRBD1; CDR3nt: TGTGCTAGTGGTTTGGTGCCCGGACAGGGAAGCGATGAGCAGTTCTTC; CDR3aa: CASGLVPGQGSDEQFF
v_gene: TRBV5-1; abundance: once; j_gene: TRBJ1-2; d_gene: TRBD1; CDR3nt: TGCGCCAGCAGCTCGAGGTTGGGACAGGGGGCTGTTGGCTACACCTTC; CDR3aa: CASSSRLGQGAVGYTF
v_gene: TRBV12-3/TRBV12-4; abundance: NA; j_gene: TRBJ1-1; d_gene: NA; CDR3nt: TGTGCCAGCGGCTCGAGGGTGGGGTCTGAAGCTTTCTTT; CDR3aa: CASGSRVGSEAFF
v_gene: TRBV6-5; abundance: once; j_gene: TRBJ1-1; d_gene: NA; CDR3nt: TGTGCCAGCACCTCCGGGGGGGCGAGGGTCACTGAAGCTTTCTTT; CDR3aa: CASTSGGARVTEAFF
v_gene: TRBV19; abundance: NA; j_gene: TRBJ2-2; d_gene: NA; CDR3nt: TGTGCCAGTAGTACCCTCGAGGGTAGGGAGCTGTTTTTT; CDR3aa: CASSTLEGRELFF
v_gene: TRBV24-1; abundance: NA; j_gene: TRBJ2-1; d_gene: TRBD2; CDR3nt: TGTGCCACCAGTGATCCCACTAGCGGGGGGATTAGCTCCTACAATGAGCAGTTCTTC; CDR3aa: CATSDPTSGGISSYNEQFF
v_gene: TRBV25-1; abundance: NA; j_gene: TRBJ2-1; d_gene: TRBD1; CDR3nt: TGTGCCAGCAGTGAATATCACCCAGGGGGCTATAATGAGCAGTTCTTC; CDR3aa: CASSEYHPGGYNEQFF
v_gene: TRBV27; abundance: NA; j_gene: TRBJ2-5; d_gene: TRBD1; CDR3nt: TGTGCCAGCAGTCTGACAGGGTGGGAGACCCAGTACTTC; CDR3aa: CASSLTGWETQYF
v_gene: TRBV12-5; abundance: NA; j_gene: TRBJ2-5; d_gene: TRBD1; CDR3nt: TGTGCTAGTGGTTTCGCAAGACAGGGGGCGAAGGAGACCCAGTACTTC; CDR3aa: CASGFARQGAKETQYF
v_gene: TRBV7-9; abundance: NA; j_gene: TRBJ2-1; d_gene: TRBD2; CDR3nt: TGTGCCAGCAGATCCACTAGCGGGGGGGCAAATGAGCAGTTCTTC; CDR3aa: CASRSTSGGANEQFF
v_gene: TRBV18; abundance: NA; j_gene: TRBJ2-7; d_gene: TRBD1; CDR3nt: TGTGCCAGCTCACCAGCCGGGACAGGGGAATACGAGCAGTACTTC; CDR3aa: CASSPAGTGEYEQYF
v_gene: TRBV10-2; abundance: NA; j_gene: TRBJ1-6; d_gene: NA; CDR3nt: TGCGCCAGCAGTGAGTCGAACAATGCGGGCGATAATTCACCCCTCCACTTT; CDR3aa: CASSESNNAGDNSPLHF
v_gene: TRBV10-3; abundance: NA; j_gene: TRBJ1-1; d_gene: NA; CDR3nt: TGTGCCATCAGTGACGGCACAGGGAGATCTGAAGCTTTCTTT; CDR3aa: CAISDGTGRSEAFF
v_gene: TRBV10-3; abundance: NA; j_gene: TRBJ2-7; d_gene: TRBD1; CDR3nt: TGTGCCACCCACAGGGGCAACTACGAGCAGTACTTC; CDR3aa: CATHRGNYEQYF
v_gene: TRBV24-1; abundance: once; j_gene: TRBJ2-1; d_gene: NA; CDR3nt: TGTGCCACCAGTGACCAGGGGTGGGAGCAGTTCTTC; CDR3aa: CATSDQGWEQFF